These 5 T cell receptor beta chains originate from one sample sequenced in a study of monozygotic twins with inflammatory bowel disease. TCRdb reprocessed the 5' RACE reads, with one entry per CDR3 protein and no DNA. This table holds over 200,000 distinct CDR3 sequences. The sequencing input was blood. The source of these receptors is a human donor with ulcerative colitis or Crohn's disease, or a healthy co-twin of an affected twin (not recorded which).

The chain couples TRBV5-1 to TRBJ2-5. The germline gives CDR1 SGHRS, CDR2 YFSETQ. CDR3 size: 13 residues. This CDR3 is CASRELFEETQYF.

CDR3 sequence: CASSPPGNSNQPQHF. This sequence joins TRBV27 and TRBJ1-5; as DNA is missing, the TRBD1 call by TCRdb cannot be tested. Per the germline V gene, CDR1 is MNHEY and CDR2 is SMNVEV (reference sequence). This CDR3 has 15 amino acids.

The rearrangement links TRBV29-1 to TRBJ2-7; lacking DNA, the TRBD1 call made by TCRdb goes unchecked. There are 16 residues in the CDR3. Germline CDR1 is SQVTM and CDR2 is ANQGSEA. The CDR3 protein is CSVEASGTGLSYEQYF.

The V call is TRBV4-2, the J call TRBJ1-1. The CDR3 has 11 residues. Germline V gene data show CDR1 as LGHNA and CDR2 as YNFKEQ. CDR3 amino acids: CASSQGLEAFF.

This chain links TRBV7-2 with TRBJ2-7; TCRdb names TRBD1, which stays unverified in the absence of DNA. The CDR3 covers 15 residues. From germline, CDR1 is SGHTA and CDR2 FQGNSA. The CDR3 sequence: CASSRGGGATYEQYF.